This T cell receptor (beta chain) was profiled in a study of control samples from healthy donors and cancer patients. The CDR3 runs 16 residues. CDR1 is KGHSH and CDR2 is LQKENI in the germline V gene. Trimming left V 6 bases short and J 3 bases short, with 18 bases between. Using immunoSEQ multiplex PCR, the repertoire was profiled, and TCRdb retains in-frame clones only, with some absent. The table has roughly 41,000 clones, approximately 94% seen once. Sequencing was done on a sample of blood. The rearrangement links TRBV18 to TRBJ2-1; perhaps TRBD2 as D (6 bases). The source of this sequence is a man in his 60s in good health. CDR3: CASSALLTGVYNEQFF. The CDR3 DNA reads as TGTGCCAGCTCGGCCCTCCTGACGGGAGTCTACAATGAGCAGTTCTTC.